These 21 T cell receptor beta chains came from one sample sequenced in a study of OX40 agonist ivuxolimab in advanced cancers. The data were produced by immunoSEQ multiplex PCR, yet TCRdb's version contains in-frame clones alone and is incomplete. The table has under 85,000 clones, around 87% seen once. Sample: CD4+ or CD8+ T cells sorted from blood, taken in a trial of the OX40 agonist ivuxolimab. These receptors were taken from an adult with an advanced solid tumor such as melanoma, head and neck, liver or kidney cancer.

The V and J genes are TRBV5-1 and TRBJ2-7, with 10 bases that match TRBD1. The V gene's germline CDR1 is SGHRS and CDR2 YFSETQ. V lost 4 bases to trimming and J lost 2 bases; unmatched junction nucleotides: 3. This CDR3 region has 14 residues. In DNA, the CDR3 is TGCGCCAGCAGCCGGACAGGGGGGGCCTACGAGCAGTACGTC. This codes for CASSRTGGAYEQYV.

The V call is TRBV2, the J call TRBJ1-1; D unresolved. CDR3 size: 15 residues. V was clipped by 2 bases and J by 4 bases, with 14 bases between them. The germline V gene has CDR1 SNHLY and CDR2 FYNNEI. This chain's CDR3 is CASSERRNAGTEAFF. As DNA, the CDR3 is TGTGCCAGCAGTGAAAGGCGGAACGCGGGCACTGAAGCTTTCTTT.

This clone was observed a handful of times. The chain links TRBV7-9 to TRBJ1-2; D unresolved. The CDR3 consists of 12 residues. CDR1 SEHNR and CDR2 FQNEAQ come from the germline V gene (reference sequence). The V gene lost 0 bases and the J gene lost 7 bases, with 6 bases spanning the gap. CDR3 sequence: CASSLAPGGYTF. CDR3 DNA: TGTGCCAGCAGCTTAGCGCCCGGTGGCTACACCTTC. Complete variable domain (other parts from reference TRBV7-9 and TRBJ1-2): DTGVSQNPRHKITKRGQNVTFRCDPISEHNRLYWYRQTLGQGPEFLTYFQNEAQLEKSRLLSDRFSAERPKGSFSTLEIQRTEQGDSAMYLCASSLAPGGYTFGSGTRLTVV.

V is TRBV19 and J is TRBJ1-5, with TRBD1 matching 9 bases. The germline V gene has CDR1 LNHDA and CDR2 SQIVND (reference sequence). The CDR3 runs to 16 residues. The V and J ends lost 6 bases and 0 bases, in that order; junction bases with no gene match: 6. CDR3 DNA sequence: TGTGCCAGTAGGCGGGACAGGGAGTATAGCAATCAGCCCCAGCATTTT. Its translation: CASRRDREYSNQPQHF.

This chain uses TRBV7-6 with TRBJ2-7; a possible D gene is TRBD1 (5 bases). The germline gives CDR1 SGHVS, CDR2 FNYEAQ. Trimming shortened V by 2 bases and J by 5 bases, and 16 bases separated the two germline ends. CDR3 length equals 15 residues. The CDR3 is CASSLRGAIPNEQYF. The CDR3 DNA is TGTGCCAGCAGCTTAAGGGGCGCGATTCCCAACGAGCAGTACTTC.

The chain couples TRBV28 to TRBJ1-1; 12 bases align to TRBD1. The V gene's germline CDR1 is MDHEN and CDR2 SYDVKM. V lost 6 bases and J lost 5; bases outside the gene matches: 7. The CDR3 sequence is 15 residues long. CDR3 DNA: TGTGCCAGCAGGGGACAGGGGGCCGGAGAGACTGAAGCTTTCTTT. This sequence encodes CASRGQGAGETEAFF.

The chain is built from TRBV5-8 and TRBJ2-5; 8 bases align to TRBD1. The CDR3 loop spans 13 amino acids. Germline-derived CDR1 and CDR2 are SGHTS and YDEGEE. V dropped 6 bases and J dropped 2; count of bases not matched to a gene: 3. CDR3 protein: CASTRTGQETQYF. The DNA for the CDR3 is TGTGCCAGCACCAGGACAGGGCAAGAGACCCAGTACTTC.

There are a few counts of this clone. The chain carries TRBV4-3 and TRBJ1-2; the D is unclear. This CDR3 contains 13 residues. Per the germline V gene, CDR1 is LGHNA and CDR2 is YSLEER. Trimming removed 1 base at V and 7 bases at J, with 10 bases between. The CDR3 here is CASSQGQYGGYTF. In DNA form, the CDR3 reads TGCGCCAGCAGCCAAGGGCAGTACGGTGGCTACACCTTC.

CDR3 nucleotide sequence: TGTGCCAGCAGTTTCATAACCCTTGGGTCTTTAGGTACCTCTAACTATGGCTACACCTTC. It codes for CASSFITLGSLGTSNYGYTF. The J gene is TRBJ1-2, the V gene TRBV28; D is undetermined. The CDR3 length is 20 residues. Germline CDR1 is MDHEN and CDR2 is SYDVKM. The V end lost 3 bases, the J end lost 0 bases, and 26 bases lay between the germline ends.

This clone was detected only a few times. The chain joins TRBV7-9 to TRBJ1-5; D ambiguous. This CDR3 contains 13 residues. V lost 6 bases, J lost 2 bases, and 8 bases lay in between. CDR1 and CDR2 from the germline V gene are SEHNR and FQNEAQ (reference sequence). The CDR3 DNA reads TGTGCCAGCAGTTCGGACCGCAATCAGCCCCAGCATTTT. Translation gives CASSSDRNQPQHF.

The chain employs TRBV28 and TRBJ2-7; D possibly corresponds to TRBD2 (6 bases). Germline V gene sequence: CDR1 MDHEN, CDR2 SYDVKM. Trimming shortened V by 3 bases and J by 3 bases, and 18 bases separated the two germline ends. CDR3 size: 16 residues. CDR3 protein: CASSFNGGGNLYEQYV. CDR3 in DNA: TGTGCCAGCAGTTTCAACGGGGGTGGGAACCTCTACGAGCAGTACGTC.

The rearrangement joins TRBV5-4 to TRBJ2-2; D call uncertain. In germline, CDR1 is SGHNT, CDR2 YYREEE (reference sequence). V was clipped by 6 bases and J by 4 bases, with 16 bases between them. CDR3 length: 15 residues. The CDR3 spells CASTRPGMGTGELFF. The CDR3 DNA follows: TGTGCCAGCACCAGACCAGGAATGGGCACCGGGGAGCTGTTTTTT.

The chain links TRBV27 to TRBJ1-5; 9 nucleotides match TRBD1. This CDR3 spans 15 amino acids. V trimming: 3 bases; J trimming: 6 bases; junction bases outside the gene matches: 6. CDR1 and CDR2 from the germline V gene are MNHEY and SMNVEV (reference sequence). CDR3 residues: CASSFKGTGSQPQHF. Written as DNA, the CDR3 is TGTGCCAGCAGTTTCAAGGGGACAGGGAGTCAGCCCCAGCATTTT.

V usage is TRBV4-3 and J usage is TRBJ2-5; 7 nucleotides line up with TRBD1. The V and J ends lost 3 bases and 4 bases, in that order; junction bases with no gene match: 5. CDR1 LGHNA and CDR2 YSLEER come from the germline V gene. The CDR3 consists of 14 residues. The CDR3 here is CASSQSDRVETQYF. Here the CDR3 DNA reads TGCGCCAGCAGCCAGTCTGACAGGGTAGAGACCCAGTACTTC.

The chain has TRBV5-1 and TRBJ2-3, with a weak D call TRBD2 (6 bases). Trimming took 0 bases from V and 1 from J, leaving 9 bases between them. Germline loops: CDR1 SGHRS, CDR2 YFSETQ. This CDR3 comprises 15 residues. The CDR3 protein is CASSLAGDGTDTQYF. As DNA, the CDR3 is TGCGCCAGCAGCTTGGCGGGAGATGGCACAGATACGCAGTATTTT.

The genes are TRBV7-3 and TRBJ2-1; the D gene is possibly TRBD2 (5 bases). The germline V gene encodes CDR1 SGHTA and CDR2 FQGTGA. With 5 bases removed from V and 7 bases from J, the gap between germline ends came to 15 bases. The CDR3 is 14 amino acids. CDR3 in amino acids: CASSPQLGGNEQFF. As DNA, the CDR3 is TGTGCCAGCAGCCCCCAACTAGGAGGAAATGAGCAGTTCTTC. The whole variable domain, filled in from reference TRBV7-3 and TRBJ2-1, reads GAGVSQTPSNKVTEKGKYVELRCDPISGHTALYWYRQSLGQGPEFLIYFQGTGAADDSGLPNDRFFAVRPEGSVSTLKIQRTERGDSAVYLCASSPQLGGNEQFFGPGTRLTVL.

Regarding this clone: The same CDR3 can be traced to other DNA sequences in this sample. The rearrangement joins TRBV7-2 to TRBJ2-2, with 9 bases aligning to TRBD1. Germline CDR1 and CDR2: SGHTA and FQGNSA. CDR3 length equals 15 residues. With V trimmed by 1 base and J by 6 bases, 3 bases remained unmatched. The CDR3 loop is CASSLGTGEAGELFF. The CDR3 DNA is TGTGCCAGCAGCTTAGGGACAGGGGAAGCCGGGGAGCTGTTTTTT.

The chain has TRBV21-1 and TRBJ1-6. TRBV21-1 is noted as a pseudogene. The CDR3 covers 12 residues. The CDR3 DNA reads TGTGCCAGCACCCCGACCAGTACCACCCTCCACTTT. Amino acid sequence: CASTPTSTTLHF.

The V gene is TRBV29-1, the J gene TRBJ2-7, with 11 nucleotides matching TRBD1. The V and J ends lost 4 bases and 3 bases, in that order; junction bases with no gene match: 5. CDR1 is SQVTM and CDR2 is ANQGSEA in the germline V gene. This CDR3 region has 14 residues. The chain's CDR3 is CSVAHGTGGYEQYF. CDR3 DNA: TGCAGCGTTGCCCACGGGACAGGGGGCTACGAGCAGTACTTC.

J is TRBJ2-5 and V is TRBV7-2, with 7 positions matching TRBD2. Germline V gives CDR1 SGHTA, CDR2 FQGNSA. V shed 5 bases and J 2 bases; nucleotides not matched to a gene: 14. This CDR3 comprises 17 residues. CDR3 nucleotide sequence: TGTGCCAGCAGCCTAGGACGGTCTAGCGGATCACAAGAGACCCAGTACTTC. Encoded protein: CASSLGRSSGSQETQYF.

The chain employs TRBV6-5 and TRBJ2-7; D gene ambiguous. The ends were cut back, 8 bases at V and 4 bases at J, with 12 bases in the middle. Germline V gene lookup returns CDR1 MNHEY and CDR2 SVGAGI. CDR3 size: 12 residues. CDR3 loop: CASGRMGYEQYV. The CDR3 nucleotides are TGTGCCAGCGGGCGGATGGGTTACGAGCAGTACGTC.